This TCR beta chain originates from a study of cytomegalovirus exposure and HLA in healthy donors. The V end was cut by 2 bases, the J end by 0 bases, with 8 bases between. Germline values: CDR1 KGHSH, CDR2 LQKENI. This CDR3 comprises 15 residues. The PCR employed 60 Vbeta primers together with 13 Jbeta primers. Generated by immunoSEQ multiplex PCR, the TCRdb table keeps only in-frame clones and is missing some. The sample holds around 170,000 clones, roughly 84% seen once. The sequenced sample was PBMCs. This chain links TRBV18 with TRBJ2-1, with D maybe TRBD2 (5 bases). This TCR was recovered from a woman aged 45-65 years in good health and CMV-seropositive. The CDR3 sequence: CASSPRRSSYNEQFF. In DNA form, the CDR3 reads TGTGCCAGCTCACCAAGGAGGAGCTCCTACAATGAGCAGTTCTTC. Full variable domain (outside the CDR3, taken from reference TRBV18 and TRBJ2-1): NAGVMQNPRHLVRRRGQEARLRCSPMKGHSHVYWYRQLPEEGLKFMVYLQKENIIDESGMPKERFSAEFPKEGPSILRIQQVVRGDSAAYFCASSPRRSSYNEQFFGPGTRLTVL.